This T cell receptor beta chain is from a study of blood T cell repertoires in COVID-19. Looking at the study overall: Both acute and convalescent COVID-19 samples were obtained from the United States, Italy and Spain. Nucleic acid was either cDNA or gDNA, and it came from T cells, B-cell-depleted T cells, or PBMCs.

This clone came up a few times. The length of the CDR3 is 14 residues. V lost 3 bases and J 10 bases, leaving 13 bases between the germline ends. In germline, CDR1 is SGHTA, CDR2 FQGNSA. In the authors' methods: Researchers report that nucleated cell counts were estimated from reference gene primer amplification. Assay: immunoSEQ multiplex PCR; the TCRdb copy retains only in-frame clones and omits some. V, J and clone size are those of that table, while D and trimming were read from the DNA. Of approximately 100,000 clones listed, more than 70% are singletons. This TCR came from a woman aged 25 to 45 with acute or convalescent COVID-19. The chain recombines TRBV7-2 with TRBJ1-6, with TRBD1 as a possible D gene (6 bases). The sequenced material came from peripheral blood. The CDR3 loop reads CASSFGTGGSPLHF. CDR3 bases: TGTGCCAGCAGCTTCGGGACGGGGGGCTCACCCCTCCACTTT.